Given below is one T cell receptor beta chain in context. In the original workflow: Amplification of reference gene primers provided the estimated nucleated cell counts. Assay: immunoSEQ multiplex PCR; the TCRdb copy retains only in-frame clones and omits some. That table furnishes V, J and clone size, whereas the DNA furnished D and trimming. The repertoire consists of roughly 260,000 clones, with roughly 82% occurring once and the leading ten covering over 3.5%. The sample comes from a study of blood T cell repertoires in COVID-19. Overall study: Collection of acute and convalescent COVID-19 samples took place in the United States, Italy and Spain. Sample material is recorded as cDNA or gDNA derived from T cells, B-cell-depleted T cells, or PBMCs.

Germline V gene sequence: CDR1 LGHNA, CDR2 YSLEER. Trimming cost V 1 base and J 3 bases, with 7 bases left between them. The CDR3 contains 15 residues. The clonotype comes from a woman in her 70s with acute or convalescent COVID-19. The rearrangement joins TRBV4-3 to TRBJ1-6; tentatively, D is TRBD1 (6 bases). The sample comprised peripheral blood. CDR3 DNA sequence: TGCGCCAGCAGCCAAGGACAGGACTATAATTCACCCCTCCACTTT. Protein product: CASSQGQDYNSPLHF.